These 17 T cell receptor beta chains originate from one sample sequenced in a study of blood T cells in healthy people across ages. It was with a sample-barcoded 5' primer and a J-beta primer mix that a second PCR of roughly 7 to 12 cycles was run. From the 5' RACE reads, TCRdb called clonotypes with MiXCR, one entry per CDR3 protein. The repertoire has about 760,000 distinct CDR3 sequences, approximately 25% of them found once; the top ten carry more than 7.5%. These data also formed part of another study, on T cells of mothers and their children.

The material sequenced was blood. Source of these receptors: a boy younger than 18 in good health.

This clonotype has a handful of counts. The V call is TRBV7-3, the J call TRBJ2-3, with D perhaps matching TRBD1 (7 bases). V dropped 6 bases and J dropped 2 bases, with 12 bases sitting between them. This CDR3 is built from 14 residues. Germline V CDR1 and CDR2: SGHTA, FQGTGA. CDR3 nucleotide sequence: TGTGCCAGCAGGGCAGGGGGGAACACAGATACGCAGTATTTT. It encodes CASRAGGNTDTQYF.

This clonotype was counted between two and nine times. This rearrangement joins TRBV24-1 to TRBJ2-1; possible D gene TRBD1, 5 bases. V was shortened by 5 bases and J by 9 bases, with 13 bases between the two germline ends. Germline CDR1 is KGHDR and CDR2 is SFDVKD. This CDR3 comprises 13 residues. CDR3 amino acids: CATSVSQGGEQFF. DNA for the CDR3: TGTGCCACCAGTGTCTCTCAGGGCGGTGAGCAGTTCTTC.

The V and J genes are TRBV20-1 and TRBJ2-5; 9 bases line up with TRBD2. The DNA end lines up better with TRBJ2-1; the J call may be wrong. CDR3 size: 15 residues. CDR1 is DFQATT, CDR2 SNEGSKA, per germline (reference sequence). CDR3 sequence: CSATTREGPYNEQFF. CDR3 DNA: TGCAGTGCGACCACGCGGGAGGGTCCATACAATGAGCAGTTCTTC.

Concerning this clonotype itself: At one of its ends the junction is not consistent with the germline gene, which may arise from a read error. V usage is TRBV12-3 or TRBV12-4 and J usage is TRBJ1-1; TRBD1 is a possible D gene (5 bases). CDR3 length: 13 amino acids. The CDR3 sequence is CASRAGENTEAFF. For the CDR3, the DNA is TGTGCCAGCAGGGCGGGGGAAAACACTGAAGCCTTCTTT.

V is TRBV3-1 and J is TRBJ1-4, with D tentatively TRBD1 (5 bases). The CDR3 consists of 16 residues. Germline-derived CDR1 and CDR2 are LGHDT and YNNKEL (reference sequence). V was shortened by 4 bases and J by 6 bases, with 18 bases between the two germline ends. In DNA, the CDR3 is TGTGCCAGCAGCCCCCGACTGATGGGGGGATATGAAAAACTGTTTTTT. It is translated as CASSPRLMGGYEKLFF.

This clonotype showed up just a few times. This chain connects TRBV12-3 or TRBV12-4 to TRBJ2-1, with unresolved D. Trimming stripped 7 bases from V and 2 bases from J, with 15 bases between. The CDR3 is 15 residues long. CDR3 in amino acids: CASTDGLSTYNEQFF. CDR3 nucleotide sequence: TGTGCCAGCACCGACGGGCTCTCTACCTACAATGAGCAGTTCTTC.

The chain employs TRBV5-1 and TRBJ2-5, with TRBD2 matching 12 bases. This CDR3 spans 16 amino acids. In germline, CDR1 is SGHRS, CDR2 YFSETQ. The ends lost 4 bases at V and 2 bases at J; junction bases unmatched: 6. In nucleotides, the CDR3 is TGCGCCAGCAGCCGACTAGCGGGAGAAGGTCAAGAGACCCAGTACTTC. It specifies CASSRLAGEGQETQYF.

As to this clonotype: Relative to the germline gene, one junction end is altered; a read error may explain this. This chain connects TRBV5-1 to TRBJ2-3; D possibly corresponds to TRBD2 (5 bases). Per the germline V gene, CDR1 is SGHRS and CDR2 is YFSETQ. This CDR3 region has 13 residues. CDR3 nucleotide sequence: TGTGCCAGCAGCGGAGTTAGCACAGATACGCAGTATTTT. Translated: CASSGVSTDTQYF.

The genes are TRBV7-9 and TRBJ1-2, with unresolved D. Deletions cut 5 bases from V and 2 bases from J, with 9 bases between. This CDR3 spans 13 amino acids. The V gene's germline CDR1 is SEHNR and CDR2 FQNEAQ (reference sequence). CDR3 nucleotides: TGTGCCAGCAGCAGCAAGAGGAACTATGGCTACACCTTC. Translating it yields CASSSKRNYGYTF. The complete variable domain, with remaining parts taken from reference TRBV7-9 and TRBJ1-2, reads DTGVSQNPRHKITKRGQNVTFRCDPISEHNRLYWYRQTLGQGPEFLTYFQNEAQLEKSRLLSDRFSAERPKGSFSTLEIQRTEQGDSAMYLCASSSKRNYGYTFGSGTRLTVV.

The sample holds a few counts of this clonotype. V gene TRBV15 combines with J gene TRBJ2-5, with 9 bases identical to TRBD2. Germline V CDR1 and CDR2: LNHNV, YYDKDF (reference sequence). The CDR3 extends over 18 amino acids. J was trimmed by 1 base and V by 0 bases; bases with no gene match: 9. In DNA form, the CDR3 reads TGTGCCACCAGCAGAGATTTGTGGAAGCGGGAGGCCCAAGAGACCCAGTACTTC. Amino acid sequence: CATSRDLWKREAQETQYF.

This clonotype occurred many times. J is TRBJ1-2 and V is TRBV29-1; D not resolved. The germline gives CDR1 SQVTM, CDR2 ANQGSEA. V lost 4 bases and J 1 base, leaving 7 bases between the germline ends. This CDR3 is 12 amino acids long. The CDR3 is CSVGSDNYGYTF. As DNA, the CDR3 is TGCAGCGTTGGAAGCGATAACTATGGCTACACCTTC.

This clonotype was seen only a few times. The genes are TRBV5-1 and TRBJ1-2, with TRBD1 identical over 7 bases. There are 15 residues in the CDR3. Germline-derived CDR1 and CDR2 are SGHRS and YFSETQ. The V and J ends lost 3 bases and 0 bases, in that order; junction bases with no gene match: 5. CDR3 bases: TGCGCCAGCAGCTGGGACAGACCATCTAACTATGGCTACACCTTC. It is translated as CASSWDRPSNYGYTF. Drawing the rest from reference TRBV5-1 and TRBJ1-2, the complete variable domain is KAGVTQTPRYLIKTRGQQVTLSCSPISGHRSVSWYQQTPGQGLQFLFEYFSETQRNKGNFPGRFSGRQFSNSRSEMNVSTLELGDSALYLCASSWDRPSNYGYTFGSGTRLTVV.

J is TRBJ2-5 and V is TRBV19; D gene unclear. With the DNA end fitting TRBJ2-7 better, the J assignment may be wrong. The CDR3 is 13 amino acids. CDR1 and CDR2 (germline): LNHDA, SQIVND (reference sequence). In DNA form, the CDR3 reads TGTGCCAGTAGTATGGTGGGGTGGTCCGAGCAGTACTTC. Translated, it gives CASSMVGWSEQYF.

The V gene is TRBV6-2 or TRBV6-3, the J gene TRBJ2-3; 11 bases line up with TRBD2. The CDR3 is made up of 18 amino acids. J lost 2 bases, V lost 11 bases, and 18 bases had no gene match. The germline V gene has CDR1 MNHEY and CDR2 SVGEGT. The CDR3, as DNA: TGTGCCGCCTGGGCTAGCGGGGGGTATGAAGCGTCCACAGATACGCAGTATTTT. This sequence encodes CAAWASGGYEASTDTQYF.

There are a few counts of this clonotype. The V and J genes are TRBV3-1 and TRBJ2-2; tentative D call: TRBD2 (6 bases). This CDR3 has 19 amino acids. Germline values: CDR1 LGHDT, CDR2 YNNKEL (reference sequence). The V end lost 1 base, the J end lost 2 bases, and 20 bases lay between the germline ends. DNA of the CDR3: TGTGCCAGCAGCCAAGGTGTCCGGCGGAGGGGAATTAACACCGGGGAGCTGTTTTTT. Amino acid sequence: CASSQGVRRRGINTGELFF.

CDR3 in amino acids: CASSDREAYEQYF. Written as DNA, the CDR3 is TGTGCCAGCAGTGACAGGGAAGCCTACGAGCAGTACTTC. The chain is built from TRBV12-3 or TRBV12-4 and TRBJ2-5; TRBD1 agrees at 7 bases. The DNA end is more similar to TRBJ2-7, so the J call may be wrong. This CDR3 spans 13 amino acids.

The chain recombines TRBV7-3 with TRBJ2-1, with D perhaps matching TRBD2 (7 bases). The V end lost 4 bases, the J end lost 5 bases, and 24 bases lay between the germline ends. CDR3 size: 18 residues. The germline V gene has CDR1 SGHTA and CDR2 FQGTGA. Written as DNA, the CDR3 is TGTGCCAGCAGCTATGGGGCGGGGGCTAGGAACAGGGACAATGAGCAGTTCTTC. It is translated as CASSYGAGARNRDNEQFF. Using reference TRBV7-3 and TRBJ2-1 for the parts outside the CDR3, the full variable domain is GAGVSQTPSNKVTEKGKYVELRCDPISGHTALYWYRQSLGQGPEFLIYFQGTGAADDSGLPNDRFFAVRPEGSVSTLKIQRTERGDSAVYLCASSYGAGARNRDNEQFFGPGTRLTVL.